This T cell receptor beta chain originates from a study of blood T cell repertoires in COVID-19. About the research overall: Researchers got acute and convalescent COVID-19 samples from the United States, Italy and Spain.

Sequenced by immunoSEQ multiplex PCR; TCRdb stores in-frame clones only, minus some. The data show more than 200,000 clones, about 85% seen once. Patients at the Seattle site were enrolled during active infection and followed longitudinally. This CDR3 spans 16 amino acids. V was trimmed by 1 base and J by 0 bases, leaving 10 bases between them. Germline assignment: CDR1 LGHDT and CDR2 YNNKEL (reference sequence). This clonotype was obtained from a woman older than 75 with COVID-19, enrolled during active disease. The sequencing sample was made of peripheral blood. This chain joins TRBV3-1 (or the pseudogene TRBV3-2) and TRBJ1-3; TRBD1 is a possible D gene (6 bases). This CDR3 is CASSQAGTFSGNTIYF. The CDR3 nucleotides read TGTGCCAGCAGCCAAGCGGGGACATTCTCTGGAAACACCATATATTTT.